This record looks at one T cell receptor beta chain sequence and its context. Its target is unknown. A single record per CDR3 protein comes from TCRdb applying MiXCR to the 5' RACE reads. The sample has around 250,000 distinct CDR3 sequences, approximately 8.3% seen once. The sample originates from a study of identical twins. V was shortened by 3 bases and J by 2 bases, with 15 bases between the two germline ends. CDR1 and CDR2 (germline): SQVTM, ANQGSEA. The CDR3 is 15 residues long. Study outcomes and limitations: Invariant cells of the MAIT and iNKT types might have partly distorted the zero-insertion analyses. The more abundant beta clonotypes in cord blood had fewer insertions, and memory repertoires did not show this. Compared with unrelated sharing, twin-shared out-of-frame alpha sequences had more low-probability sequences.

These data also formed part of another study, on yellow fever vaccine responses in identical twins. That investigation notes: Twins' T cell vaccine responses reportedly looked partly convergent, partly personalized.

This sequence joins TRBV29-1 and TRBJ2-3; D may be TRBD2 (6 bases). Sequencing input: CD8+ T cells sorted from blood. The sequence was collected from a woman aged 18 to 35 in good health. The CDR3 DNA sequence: TGCAGCGTTGAGGGGGGAACACCTTCCACAGATACGCAGTATTTT. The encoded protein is CSVEGGTPSTDTQYF.